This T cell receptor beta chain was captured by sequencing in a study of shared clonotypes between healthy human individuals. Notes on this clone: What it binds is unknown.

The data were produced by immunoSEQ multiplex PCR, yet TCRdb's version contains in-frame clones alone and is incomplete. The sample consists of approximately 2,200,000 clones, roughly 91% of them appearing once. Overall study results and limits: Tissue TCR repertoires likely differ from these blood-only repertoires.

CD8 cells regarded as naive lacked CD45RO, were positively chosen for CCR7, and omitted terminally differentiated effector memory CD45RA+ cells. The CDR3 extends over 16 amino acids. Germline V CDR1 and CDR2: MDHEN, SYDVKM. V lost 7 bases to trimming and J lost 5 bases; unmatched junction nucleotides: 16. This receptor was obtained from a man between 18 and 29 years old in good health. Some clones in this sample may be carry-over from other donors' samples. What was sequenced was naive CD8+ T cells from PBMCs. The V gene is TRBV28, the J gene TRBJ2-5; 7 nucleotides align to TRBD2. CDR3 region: CASNPGGLGLRETQYF. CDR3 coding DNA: TGTGCCAGCAACCCAGGAGGACTAGGGTTAAGGGAGACCCAGTACTTC.